Presented here are 26 T cell receptor beta chains from one specimen sequenced in a study of T cell changes during pregnancy in multiple sclerosis. The protocol was immunoSEQ multiplex PCR, while the TCRdb copy is restricted to in-frame clones and leaves out a portion. Of 65,000 to 95,000 clones detected, around 91% appear once; the ten largest clones hold less than 2.5%. The material was peripheral blood, obtained before pregnancy. These receptors were taken from a female donor with multiple sclerosis, enrolled in a pregnancy study.

Written as DNA, the CDR3 is TGTGCCAGCTCACCAAGGGGGCAGGGGGGCACAGATACGCAGTATTTT. This translates into CASSPRGQGGTDTQYF. The chain employs TRBV18 and TRBJ2-3; 7 nucleotides agree with TRBD1. The CDR3 has 16 residues. Germline CDR1 reads KGHSH; CDR2 reads LQKENI. V was clipped by 2 bases and J by 1 base; unmatched bases: 6.

The chain couples TRBV14 to TRBJ2-3; 7 nucleotides line up with TRBD1. Germline loops: CDR1 SGHDN, CDR2 FVKESK. The CDR3 loop spans 14 amino acids. J lost 4 bases, V lost 4 bases, and 5 bases had no gene match. CDR3 sequence: CASSPHDRADTQYF. The CDR3 bases are TGTGCCAGCAGCCCCCATGACAGGGCAGATACGCAGTATTTT. Drawing the rest from reference TRBV14 and TRBJ2-3, the complete variable domain is EAGVTQFPSHSVIEKGQTVTLRCDPISGHDNLYWYRRVMGKEIKFLLHFVKESKQDESGMPNNRFLAERTGGTYSTLKVQPAELEDSGVYFCASSPHDRADTQYFGPGTRLTVL.

The V and J genes are TRBV7-2 and TRBJ2-2; perhaps TRBD2 as D (5 bases). V was cut by 5 bases and J by 4 bases, with 8 bases left in between. The CDR3 extends over 13 amino acids. The germline V gene encodes CDR1 SGHTA and CDR2 FQGNSA. The CDR3 protein is CASSRAGTGELFF. In DNA, the CDR3 is TGTGCCAGCAGCAGGGCGGGCACCGGGGAGCTGTTTTTT.

This sequence joins TRBV25-1 and TRBJ1-1; 9 bases line up with TRBD1. The germline V gene encodes CDR1 MGHDK and CDR2 SYGVNS. Germline trimming cut 3 bases from V and 4 bases from J; bases unmatched to any gene: 9. There are 16 residues in the CDR3. This chain's CDR3 is CASSDSGTGPSTEAFF. DNA of the CDR3: TGTGCCAGCAGTGATTCCGGGACAGGGCCGAGCACTGAAGCTTTCTTT.

CDR3 bases: TGTGCCAGCAGCTTAGGCGGGGGATGGGGGGACACTGAAGCTTTCTTT. It encodes CASSLGGGWGDTEAFF. The chain uses TRBV7-2 and TRBJ1-1, with D possibly matching TRBD1 (5 bases). Trimming cost V 1 base and J 3 bases, with 15 bases left between them. The CDR3 length is 16 residues. Germline CDR1 SGHTA, CDR2 FQGNSA.

The J gene is TRBJ1-1, the V gene TRBV6-5, with 7 nucleotides matching TRBD1. The CDR3 is 14 residues long. CDR1 and CDR2 from the germline V gene are MNHEY and SVGAGI. V trimming: 7 bases; J trimming: 1 base; junction bases outside the gene matches: 6. CDR3 DNA sequence: TGTGCCAGCACCCCTGGACAGGCGAACACTGAAGCTTTCTTT. Protein: CASTPGQANTEAFF.

V is TRBV19 and J is TRBJ1-5, with 8 bases identical to TRBD1. Germline lookup yields CDR1 LNHDA and CDR2 SQIVND (reference sequence). The CDR3 spans 14 residues. This CDR3 reads CSTAGGAGNQPQHF. The DNA of the CDR3 is TGTTCTACAGCAGGGGGCGCAGGGAACCAGCCCCAGCATTTT.

The count of this clone is one. This chain joins TRBV27 and TRBJ2-1; D is possibly TRBD2 (5 bases). Between the trimmed V and J ends, which lost 2 bases and 2 bases, there was a span of 13 bases. The CDR3 is made up of 16 amino acids. Germline-derived CDR1 and CDR2 are MNHEY and SMNVEV (reference sequence). DNA of the CDR3: TGTGCCAGCAGTTTAGCGCCCAACGGGGCCTACAATGAGCAGTTCTTC. It translates to CASSLAPNGAYNEQFF.

V and J are TRBV5-1 and TRBJ2-6; 7 bases are shared with TRBD1. Germline V CDR1 and CDR2: SGHRS, YFSETQ. V was pared by 4 bases and J by 3 bases, with 4 bases of the junction left unmatched. This CDR3 has 15 amino acids. Here the CDR3 reads CASSLTGIGANVLTF. In nucleotides, the CDR3 is TGCGCCAGCAGCCTGACAGGGATTGGGGCCAACGTCCTGACTTTC.

The chain carries TRBV5-1 and TRBJ2-3; possibly TRBD1 for D (5 bases). Germline CDR1 and CDR2: SGHRS and YFSETQ. CDR3 length equals 13 residues. V dropped 4 bases and J dropped 5 bases, with 11 bases sitting between them. The DNA for the CDR3 is TGCGCCAGCAGCGTATGGGGCCGAGATACGCAGTATTTT. It specifies CASSVWGRDTQYF. The full variable domain, with the rest looked up from reference TRBV5-1 and TRBJ2-3, is KAGVTQTPRYLIKTRGQQVTLSCSPISGHRSVSWYQQTPGQGLQFLFEYFSETQRNKGNFPGRFSGRQFSNSRSEMNVSTLELGDSALYLCASSVWGRDTQYFGPGTRLTVL.

The chain uses TRBV6-4 and TRBJ2-5; tentative D call: TRBD1 (6 bases). Germline CDR1 is MRHNA and CDR2 is SNTAGT. This CDR3 has 16 residues. The germline V and J ends were trimmed by 0 bases and 1 base, with 12 bases remaining between them. This CDR3 is CASSDSRTETQETQYF. The DNA of the CDR3 is TGTGCCAGCAGTGACTCCCGGACAGAAACCCAAGAGACCCAGTACTTC.

This chain connects TRBV7-2 to TRBJ2-6, with D perhaps matching TRBD1 (5 bases). Per germline, CDR1 SGHTA and CDR2 FQGNSA. This CDR3 comprises 19 residues. Trimming removed 5 bases from V and 0 bases from J, with 20 bases in between. CDR3 residues: CASSVLRVSGPSGANVLTF. In nucleotides, the CDR3 is TGTGCCAGCAGCGTTCTAAGGGTCTCAGGGCCCTCTGGGGCCAACGTCCTGACTTTC.

The V and J genes are TRBV9 and TRBJ1-3, with D tentatively TRBD1 (5 bases). V lost 2 bases and J 3 bases, leaving 12 bases between the germline ends. Germline loops: CDR1 SGDLS, CDR2 YYNGEE. This CDR3 spans 15 amino acids. For the CDR3, the DNA is TGTGCCAGCAGCGTCGAAGGAGGGGTTGGAAACACCATATATTTT. Its protein is CASSVEGGVGNTIYF.

V gene TRBV7-9 combines with J gene TRBJ2-5, with 7 nucleotides matching TRBD1. This CDR3 is 15 amino acids long. Per the germline V gene, CDR1 is SEHNR and CDR2 is FQNEAQ (reference sequence). V lost 7 bases, J lost 1 base, and 9 bases stayed unmatched. The DNA of the CDR3 is TGTGCCAGCACTATAAGTCGGGACAGCCAAGAGACCCAGTACTTC. It encodes CASTISRDSQETQYF.

This chain connects TRBV7-3 to TRBJ2-3; D is unclear. CDR3 length: 14 amino acids. V was trimmed by 1 base and J by 1 base, leaving 6 bases between them. CDR1 SGHTA and CDR2 FQGTGA come from the germline V gene. The CDR3 DNA is TGTGCCAGCAGCTTAATGCAGGGCACAGATACGCAGTATTTT. Its translation is CASSLMQGTDTQYF. Full variable domain (outside the CDR3, taken from reference TRBV7-3 and TRBJ2-3): GAGVSQTPSNKVTEKGKYVELRCDPISGHTALYWYRQSLGQGPEFLIYFQGTGAADDSGLPNDRFFAVRPEGSVSTLKIQRTERGDSAVYLCASSLMQGTDTQYFGPGTRLTVL.

The chain joins TRBV7-9 to TRBJ1-3, with a tentative D call TRBD1 (5 bases). The V end lost 2 bases, the J end lost 0 bases, and 11 bases lay between the germline ends. CDR1 and CDR2 (germline): SEHNR, FQNEAQ (reference sequence). The CDR3 covers 16 residues. Here the CDR3 reads CASSLLDIFSGNTIYF. For the CDR3, the DNA is TGTGCCAGCAGCTTATTGGACATCTTCTCTGGAAACACCATATATTTT.

This chain connects TRBV19 to TRBJ2-1, with D possibly being TRBD2 (6 bases). V dropped 3 bases and J dropped 9 bases, with 18 bases sitting between them. CDR1 and CDR2 from the germline V gene are LNHDA and SQIVND (reference sequence). The CDR3 totals 15 residues. The CDR3 coding sequence is TGTGCCAGTAGTATTGGCGGGGTCCTCAGGAGTGAGCAGTTCTTC. Translation: CASSIGGVLRSEQFF.

V and J are TRBV18 and TRBJ2-4, with 7 bases that match TRBD2. Germline values: CDR1 KGHSH, CDR2 LQKENI. V dropped 6 bases and J dropped 8; count of bases not matched to a gene: 13. The CDR3 length is 15 residues. This chain's CDR3 is CASSPLAAAMDIQYF. Here the CDR3 DNA reads TGTGCCAGCTCGCCCCTAGCGGCCGCTATGGACATTCAGTACTTC.

The V call is TRBV11-2, the J call TRBJ2-3; possible D gene TRBD2, 5 bases. Trimming left V 3 bases short and J 6 bases short, with 10 bases between. There are 13 residues in the CDR3. Germline V gives CDR1 SGHAT, CDR2 FQNNGV. The CDR3 region is CASSLFWRDTQYF. As DNA, the CDR3 is TGTGCCAGCAGCTTGTTTTGGAGGGATACGCAGTATTTT.

The genes are TRBV6-4 and TRBJ1-5, with 10 positions matching TRBD1. The CDR3 covers 17 residues. Germline V gene lookup returns CDR1 MRHNA and CDR2 SNTAGT. Trimming removed 8 bases from V and 4 bases from J; junction bases left unmatched: 14. CDR3 protein: CASPLTLGQGSNQPQHF. In nucleotides, the CDR3 is TGTGCCAGCCCCCTCACCCTGGGACAGGGGTCGAATCAGCCCCAGCATTTT.

This chain uses TRBV5-8 with TRBJ2-3; 9 nucleotides match TRBD2. This CDR3 contains 16 residues. Looked up from germline, CDR1 is SGHTS and CDR2 is YDEGEE. J lost 5 bases, V lost 6 bases, and 13 bases had no gene match. The CDR3 bases are TGTGCCAGCACCACTGGGGCGGGGGGGGCCGTAGATACGCAGTATTTT. As protein: CASTTGAGGAVDTQYF.

The rearrangement uses TRBV7-2 and TRBJ2-5; 14 positions agree with TRBD2. The junction had 6 bases not matched to a gene; V was cut back by 10 bases and J by 5 bases. CDR3 size: 14 residues. CDR1 and CDR2 from the germline V gene are SGHTA and FQGNSA. This CDR3 is CATRLAGGQETQYF. CDR3 DNA sequence: TGTGCCACTAGACTAGCGGGGGGGCAGGAGACCCAGTACTTC.

The chain combines TRBV5-4 with TRBJ2-5; 12 nucleotides agree with TRBD2. Germline CDR1 is SGHNT and CDR2 is YYREEE (reference sequence). V lost 3 bases and J lost 1; bases outside the gene matches: 7. The CDR3 totals 17 residues. The CDR3 DNA reads TGTGCCAGCAGCTCCACTGTACTAGCGGGGGGCCAAGAGACCCAGTACTTC. This codes for CASSSTVLAGGQETQYF. Drawing the rest from reference TRBV5-4 and TRBJ2-5, the complete variable domain is ETGVTQSPTHLIKTRGQQVTLRCSSQSGHNTVSWYQQALGQGPQFIFQYYREEENGRGNFPPRFSGLQFPNYSSELNVNALELDDSALYLCASSSTVLAGGQETQYFGPGTRLLVL.

This clone was seen a single time. The genes are TRBV27 and TRBJ2-3; D is possibly TRBD1 (7 bases). Germline V gene data show CDR1 as MNHEY and CDR2 as SMNVEV (reference sequence). CDR3 length: 14 residues. V was shortened by 4 bases and J by 6 bases, with 14 bases between the two germline ends. The DNA for the CDR3 is TGTGCCAGCAGTTACGTGGGGGGACAGGATACGCAGTATTTT. Encoded protein: CASSYVGGQDTQYF.

The chain links TRBV6-6 to TRBJ2-3; D is possibly TRBD2 (5 bases). The V end lost 4 bases, the J end lost 6 bases, and 14 bases lay between the germline ends. This CDR3 has 14 amino acids. Germline values: CDR1 MNHNY, CDR2 SVGAGI (reference sequence). CDR3: CASSSDLDWDTQYF. In nucleotides, the CDR3 is TGTGCCAGCAGTTCGGACCTGGACTGGGATACGCAGTATTTT.

In this sample, this clone turned up once. This chain uses TRBV28 with TRBJ2-2; D is ambiguous. Germline assignment: CDR1 MDHEN and CDR2 SYDVKM. The V end lost 3 bases, the J end lost 1 base, and 12 bases lay between the germline ends. This CDR3 is built from 16 residues. The DNA for the CDR3 is TGTGCCAGCAGTTTTCAGGTTCCTGAGAACACCGGGGAGCTGTTTTTT. Translating gives CASSFQVPENTGELFF.